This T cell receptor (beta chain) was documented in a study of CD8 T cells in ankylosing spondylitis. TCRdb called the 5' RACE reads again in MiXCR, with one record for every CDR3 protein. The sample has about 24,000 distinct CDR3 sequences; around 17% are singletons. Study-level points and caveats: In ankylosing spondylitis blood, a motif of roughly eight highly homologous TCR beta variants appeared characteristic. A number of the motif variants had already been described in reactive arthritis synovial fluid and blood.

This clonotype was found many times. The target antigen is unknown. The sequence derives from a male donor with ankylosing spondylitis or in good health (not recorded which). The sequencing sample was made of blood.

The chain's CDR3 is CSVEDYGSVQETQYF. CDR3 sequence (DNA): TGCAGCGTTGAAGATTATGGGTCAGTACAAGAGACCCAGTACTTC. The chain has TRBV29-1 and TRBJ2-5; D is unclear. The CDR3 is 15 residues long. Trimming shortened V by 0 bases and J by 2 bases, and 13 bases separated the two germline ends. Germline V gene sequence: CDR1 SQVTM, CDR2 ANQGSEA.